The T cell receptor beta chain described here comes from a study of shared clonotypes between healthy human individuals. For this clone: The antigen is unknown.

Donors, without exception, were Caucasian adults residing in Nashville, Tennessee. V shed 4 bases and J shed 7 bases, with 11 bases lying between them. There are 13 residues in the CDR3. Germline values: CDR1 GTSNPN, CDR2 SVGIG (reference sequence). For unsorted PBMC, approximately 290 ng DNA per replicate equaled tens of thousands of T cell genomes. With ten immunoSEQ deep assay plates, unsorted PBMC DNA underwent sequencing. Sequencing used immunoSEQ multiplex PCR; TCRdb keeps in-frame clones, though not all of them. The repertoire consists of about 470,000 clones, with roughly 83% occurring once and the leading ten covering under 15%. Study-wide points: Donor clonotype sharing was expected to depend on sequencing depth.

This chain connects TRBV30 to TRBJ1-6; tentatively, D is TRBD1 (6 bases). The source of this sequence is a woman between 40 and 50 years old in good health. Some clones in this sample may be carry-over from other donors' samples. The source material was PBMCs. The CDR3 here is CAWMAGGNSPLHF. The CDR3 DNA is TGTGCCTGGATGGCGGGGGGCAATTCACCCCTCCACTTT.